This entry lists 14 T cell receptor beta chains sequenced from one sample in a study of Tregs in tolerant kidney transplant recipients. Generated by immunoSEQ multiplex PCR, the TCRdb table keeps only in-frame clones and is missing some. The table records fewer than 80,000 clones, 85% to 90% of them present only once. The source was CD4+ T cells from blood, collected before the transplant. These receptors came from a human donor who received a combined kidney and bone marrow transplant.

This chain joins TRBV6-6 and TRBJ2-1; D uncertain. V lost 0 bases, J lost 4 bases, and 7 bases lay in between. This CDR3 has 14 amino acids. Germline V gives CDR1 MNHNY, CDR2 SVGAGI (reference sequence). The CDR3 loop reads CASSYSTIYNEQFF. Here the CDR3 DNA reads TGTGCCAGCAGTTACTCGACAATATACAATGAGCAGTTCTTC.

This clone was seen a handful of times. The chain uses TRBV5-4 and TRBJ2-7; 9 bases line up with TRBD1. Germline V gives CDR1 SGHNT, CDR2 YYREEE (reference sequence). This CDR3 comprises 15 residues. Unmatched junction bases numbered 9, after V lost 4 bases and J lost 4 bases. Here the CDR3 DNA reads TGTGCCAGCAGCCCGGGACAGGGAAGTGTATACGAGCAGTACTTC. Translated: CASSPGQGSVYEQYF.

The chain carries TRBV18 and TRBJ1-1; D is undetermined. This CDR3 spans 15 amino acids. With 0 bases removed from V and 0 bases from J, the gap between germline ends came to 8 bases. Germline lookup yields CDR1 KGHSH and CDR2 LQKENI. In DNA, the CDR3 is TGTGCCAGCTCACCACCGGGAGCTTTGAACACTGAAGCTTTCTTT. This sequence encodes CASSPPGALNTEAFF.

CDR3 protein: CASTPSGRVDEQYF. The CDR3 region has the DNA TGTGCCAGCACCCCTAGCGGGAGAGTCGACGAGCAGTACTTC. The chain recombines TRBV6-5 with TRBJ2-7, with 10 nucleotides matching TRBD2. CDR1 and CDR2 from the germline V gene are MNHEY and SVGAGI. With V trimmed by 7 bases and J by 5 bases, 8 bases remained unmatched. CDR3 size: 14 residues.

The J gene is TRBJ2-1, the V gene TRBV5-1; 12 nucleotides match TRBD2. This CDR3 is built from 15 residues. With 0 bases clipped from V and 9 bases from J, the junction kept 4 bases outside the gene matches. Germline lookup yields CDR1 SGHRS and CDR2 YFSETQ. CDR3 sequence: CASSLGLAGEGEQFF. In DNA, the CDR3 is TGCGCCAGCAGCTTGGGACTAGCGGGAGAAGGTGAGCAGTTCTTC.

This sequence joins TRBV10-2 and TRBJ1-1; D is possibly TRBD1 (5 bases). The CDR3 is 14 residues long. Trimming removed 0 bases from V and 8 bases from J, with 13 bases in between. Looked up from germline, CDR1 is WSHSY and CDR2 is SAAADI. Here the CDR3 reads CASSESKGAQEAFF. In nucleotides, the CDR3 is TGCGCCAGCAGTGAGTCGAAAGGGGCCCAGGAAGCTTTCTTT.

As DNA, the CDR3 is TGTGCCAGCAGCGATAGACAGGGAGAAAAACTGTTTTTT. It yields the protein CASSDRQGEKLFF. The rearrangement uses TRBV5-5 and TRBJ1-4; 7 nucleotides line up with TRBD1. The CDR3 length is 13 residues. Germline V gives CDR1 SGHKS, CDR2 YYEKEE (reference sequence). Losses at the gene ends were 4 bases for V and 8 bases for J; bases not matched to a gene: 5.

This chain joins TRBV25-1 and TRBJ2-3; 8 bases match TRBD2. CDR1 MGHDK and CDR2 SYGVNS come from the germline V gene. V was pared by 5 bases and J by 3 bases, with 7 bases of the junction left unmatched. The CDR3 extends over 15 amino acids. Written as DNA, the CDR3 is TGTGCCAGCAGTAGGTCGGGAGGGCCGACAGATACGCAGTATTTT. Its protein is CASSRSGGPTDTQYF.

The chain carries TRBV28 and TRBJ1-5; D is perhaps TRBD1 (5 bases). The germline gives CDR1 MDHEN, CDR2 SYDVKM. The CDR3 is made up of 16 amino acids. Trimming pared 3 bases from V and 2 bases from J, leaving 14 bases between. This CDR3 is CASSFWEGLGNQPQHF. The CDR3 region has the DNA TGTGCCAGCAGTTTTTGGGAGGGACTGGGCAATCAGCCCCAGCATTTT.

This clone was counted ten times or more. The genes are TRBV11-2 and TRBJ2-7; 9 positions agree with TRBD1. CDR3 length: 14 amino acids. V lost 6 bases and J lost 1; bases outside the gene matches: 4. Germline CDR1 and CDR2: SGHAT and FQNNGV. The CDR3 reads CASRAGTGSYEQYF. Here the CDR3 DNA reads TGTGCCAGCAGGGCCGGGACAGGGTCCTACGAGCAGTACTTC.

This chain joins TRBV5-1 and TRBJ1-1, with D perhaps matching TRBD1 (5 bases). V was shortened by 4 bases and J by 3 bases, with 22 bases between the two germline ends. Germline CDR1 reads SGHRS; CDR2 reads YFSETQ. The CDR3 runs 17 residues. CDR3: CASSPYVLTTGDTEAFF. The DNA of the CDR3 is TGCGCCAGCAGCCCTTATGTCCTTACCACGGGGGACACTGAAGCTTTCTTT.

The chain's CDR3 is CASRPTSGRRVGQFF. The CDR3 DNA follows: TGTGCCAGCAGGCCAACTAGCGGGAGGAGGGTCGGGCAGTTCTTC. The rearrangement joins TRBV6-5 to TRBJ2-1; 12 nucleotides agree with TRBD2. The germline V gene encodes CDR1 MNHEY and CDR2 SVGAGI. The J segment lost 12 bases and the V segment lost 6 bases, leaving 12 bases of the junction unmatched. CDR3 size: 15 residues.

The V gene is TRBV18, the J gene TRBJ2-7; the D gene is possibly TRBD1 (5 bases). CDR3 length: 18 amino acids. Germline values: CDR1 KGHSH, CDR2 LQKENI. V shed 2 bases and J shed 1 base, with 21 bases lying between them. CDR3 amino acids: CASSPGPRVPNRSYEQYF. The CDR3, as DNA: TGTGCCAGCTCACCAGGACCCAGGGTACCTAACCGGTCCTACGAGCAGTACTTC.

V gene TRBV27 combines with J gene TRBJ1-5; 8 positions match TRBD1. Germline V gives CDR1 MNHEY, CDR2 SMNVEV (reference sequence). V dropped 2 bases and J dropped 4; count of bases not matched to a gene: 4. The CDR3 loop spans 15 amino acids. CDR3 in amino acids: CASSLTQGGNQPQHF. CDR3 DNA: TGTGCCAGCAGTTTAACACAGGGGGGAAATCAGCCCCAGCATTTT.